The 28 T cell receptor beta chains in this list originate from one sample, sequenced in a study of blood T cell repertoires in COVID-19. Libraries were prepared by immunoSEQ multiplex PCR; TCRdb keeps only in-frame clonotypes and omits some of them. The sample records approximately 130,000 clones, almost 80% being singletons. Sequencing was done on a sample of peripheral blood. The receptors here all came from a human donor in a cohort sampled during active COVID-19.

V usage is TRBV11-3 and J usage is TRBJ1-2, with TRBD1 matching over 9 bases. Germline V gene data show CDR1 as SGHNT and CDR2 as YENEEA. The CDR3 is 18 amino acids. The ends lost 2 bases at V and 2 bases at J; junction bases unmatched: 12. The CDR3 coding sequence is TGTGCCAGCAGCTTAAAGGGAACCCGGGACAGGGAAAACTATGGCTACACCTTC. This gives the protein CASSLKGTRDRENYGYTF.

This clone was detected only once. V gene TRBV4-1 combines with J gene TRBJ2-7; TRBD1 is a possible D gene (5 bases). The germline V gene encodes CDR1 MGHRA and CDR2 YSYEKL. Between the trimmed V and J ends, which lost 1 base and 3 bases, there was a span of 10 bases. The CDR3 is 14 amino acids. The CDR3 sequence: CASSQGTNIYEQYF. Written as DNA, the CDR3 is TGCGCCAGCAGCCAAGGGACAAATATCTACGAGCAGTACTTC.

This clone was detected only once. This chain links TRBV4-3 with TRBJ2-3, with D perhaps TRBD1 (5 bases). The V end was cut by 1 base, the J end by 0 bases, with 11 bases between. Germline V lookup: CDR1 LGHNA, CDR2 YSLEER. This CDR3 has 16 amino acids. The CDR3 region is CASSQGSPGSTDTQYF. CDR3 in DNA: TGCGCCAGCAGCCAAGGGAGCCCAGGGAGCACAGATACGCAGTATTTT.

The V gene is TRBV28, the J gene TRBJ2-1; D gene uncertain. V lost 3 bases and J lost 9, with 12 bases in between. The CDR3 contains 13 residues. Per the germline V gene, CDR1 is MDHEN and CDR2 is SYDVKM. Here the CDR3 reads CASSLRPSSEQFF. The CDR3 nucleotides are TGTGCCAGCAGTTTGCGGCCCAGCAGTGAGCAGTTCTTC.

This sequence joins TRBV20-1 and TRBJ2-7; D not certain. The V gene lost 5 bases and the J gene lost 0 bases, with 5 bases spanning the gap. CDR1 DFQATT and CDR2 SNEGSKA come from the germline V gene (reference sequence). This CDR3 is built from 11 residues. CDR3 in DNA: TGCAGTGCTTGGAGCTCCTACGAGCAGTACTTC. Its translation: CSAWSSYEQYF.

The CDR3 DNA follows: TGTGCCAGCAGCTCCCTAGCGGGGGGCTTAGGGGAGCTGTTTTTT. Residues: CASSSLAGGLGELFF. The V and J genes are TRBV11-2 and TRBJ2-2; 11 positions match TRBD2. This CDR3 has 15 amino acids. After removal of 4 bases from V and 8 bases from J, the junction contained 6 bases not matched to a gene. Germline V gene sequence: CDR1 SGHAT, CDR2 FQNNGV.

V is TRBV4-3 and J is TRBJ1-5; D gene uncertain. The CDR3 runs 13 residues. Germline CDR1 reads LGHNA; CDR2 reads YSLEER. V gave up 0 bases and J gave up 5 bases, with 5 bases separating them. The CDR3 sequence: CASSQDLYQPQHF. The DNA for the CDR3 is TGCGCCAGCAGCCAAGATCTTTATCAGCCCCAGCATTTT.

The J gene is TRBJ1-2, the V gene TRBV6-5; TRBD1 aligns across 7 bases. This CDR3 has 16 amino acids. V shed 0 bases and J 8 bases; nucleotides not matched to a gene: 12. The germline V gene has CDR1 MNHEY and CDR2 SVGAGI. The CDR3 DNA reads TGTGCCAGCAGTTACTCGAGAACAGGGGCCGCTAGGGGCTACACCTTC. As protein: CASSYSRTGAARGYTF.

The J gene is TRBJ2-2, the V gene TRBV30; no reliable D call. Germline CDR1 GTSNPN, CDR2 SVGIG (reference sequence). The CDR3 has 12 amino acids. With 5 bases removed from V and 6 bases from J, the gap between germline ends came to 10 bases. The CDR3 reads CAWSDSAGELFF. The CDR3 DNA reads as TGTGCCTGGTCCGACTCGGCCGGGGAGCTGTTTTTT.

J is TRBJ1-2 and V is TRBV4-3, with 9 bases lining up with TRBD1. The V and J ends lost 5 bases and 4 bases, in that order; junction bases with no gene match: 8. Germline loops: CDR1 LGHNA, CDR2 YSLEER. The CDR3 is 15 amino acids. The CDR3 spells CASSERQGEGYGYTF. CDR3 coding DNA: TGCGCCAGCAGCGAAAGACAGGGGGAGGGCTATGGCTACACCTTC.

The chain links TRBV10-3 to TRBJ1-1, with 7 bases lining up with TRBD1. Per the germline V gene, CDR1 is ENHRY and CDR2 is SYGVKD. The V segment lost 3 bases and the J segment 0 bases; nucleotides outside the gene matches: 4. CDR3 size: 15 residues. Here the CDR3 reads CAISEADRVNTEAFF. CDR3 sequence (DNA): TGTGCCATCAGTGAAGCCGACAGGGTGAACACTGAAGCTTTCTTT.

This clone was seen many times. The gene calls are TRBV19 and TRBJ2-5, with D maybe TRBD2 (5 bases). CDR1 is LNHDA, CDR2 SQIVND, per germline (reference sequence). There are 16 residues in the CDR3. The V end lost 3 bases, the J end lost 1 base, and 15 bases lay between the germline ends. The CDR3 region has the DNA TGTGCCAGTAGTATTGGTACTGAGGGTTCCCAAGAGACCCAGTACTTC. Translated: CASSIGTEGSQETQYF. Complete variable domain (other parts from reference TRBV19 and TRBJ2-5): DGGITQSPKYLFRKEGQNVTLSCEQNLNHDAMYWYRQDPGQGLRLIYYSQIVNDFQKGDIAEGYSVSREKKESFPLTVTSAQKNPTAFYLCASSIGTEGSQETQYFGPGTRLLVL.

V and J are TRBV11-2 and TRBJ2-7; 10 nucleotides match TRBD1. This CDR3 has 14 residues. Germline-derived CDR1 and CDR2 are SGHAT and FQNNGV. The V segment lost 6 bases and the J segment 5 bases; nucleotides outside the gene matches: 7. This CDR3 is CASRSDRGLHEQYF. The CDR3, as DNA: TGTGCCAGCAGAAGTGACAGGGGGCTGCACGAGCAGTACTTC.

The chain has TRBV18 and TRBJ2-2, with a weak D call TRBD2 (5 bases). CDR3 size: 16 residues. V was trimmed by 0 bases and J by 5 bases, leaving 13 bases between them. Germline V gene sequence: CDR1 KGHSH, CDR2 LQKENI. CDR3 nucleotide sequence: TGTGCCAGCTCACCACCGAATAGCGCCGTAACCGGGGAGCTGTTTTTT. Its translation: CASSPPNSAVTGELFF.

This chain uses TRBV15 with TRBJ1-3; D is possibly TRBD1 (6 bases). There are 16 residues in the CDR3. V lost 0 bases and J 0 bases, leaving 9 bases between the germline ends. Germline assignment: CDR1 LNHNV and CDR2 YYDKDF (reference sequence). In DNA, the CDR3 is TGTGCCACCAGCAGAGATTTGGACAGCTCTGGAAACACCATATATTTT. Translating it yields CATSRDLDSSGNTIYF.

This rearrangement joins TRBV7-2 to TRBJ2-7; 7 bases align to TRBD2. This CDR3 comprises 15 residues. CDR1 and CDR2 from the germline V gene are SGHTA and FQGNSA. V was pared by 4 bases and J by 2 bases, with 8 bases of the junction left unmatched. The CDR3 region has the DNA TGTGCCAGCAGCTCCTTTAGGCGGGGGACCTACGAGCAGTACTTC. Translated: CASSSFRRGTYEQYF.

The CDR3 loop is CASSSSLHPGQSNGYGYTF. CDR3 coding DNA: TGTGCCAGCAGTTCCAGCCTCCATCCGGGACAGAGTAACGGCTATGGCTACACCTTC. The chain combines TRBV28 with TRBJ1-2; 7 nucleotides match TRBD1. V trimming: 4 bases; J trimming: 4 bases; junction bases outside the gene matches: 21. Germline V gene lookup returns CDR1 MDHEN and CDR2 SYDVKM. The CDR3 sequence is 19 residues long.

The table lists this clone with a count of one. Its ends do not fully match the called genes, so a read error is possible. The chain couples TRBV27 to TRBJ2-7, with 8 bases fitting TRBD1. Germline CDR1 MNHEY, CDR2 SMNVEV (reference sequence). This CDR3 is built from 14 residues. This chain's CDR3 is CASRPQGGIGQGFF. The CDR3 DNA follows: TGTGCCAGCAGGCCTCAAGGGGGAATTGGACAGGGCTTCTTC.

In this sample, this clone turned up a few times. This chain connects TRBV4-2 to TRBJ1-6, with 8 bases fitting TRBD1. V lost 4 bases, J lost 6 bases, and 2 bases stayed unmatched. This CDR3 is 14 amino acids long. Germline CDR1 reads LGHNA; CDR2 reads YNFKEQ. The DNA for the CDR3 is TGTGCCAGCAGCCCCGGACAGGGTAATTCACCCCTCCACTTT. Translation: CASSPGQGNSPLHF.

The chain uses TRBV4-2 and TRBJ2-3; D perhaps matches TRBD2 (6 bases). CDR3 length equals 15 residues. Trimming shortened V by 1 base and J by 4 bases, and 12 bases separated the two germline ends. Germline V gene sequence: CDR1 LGHNA, CDR2 YNFKEQ. CDR3 nucleotides: TGTGCCAGCAGCCAAGTTGGGACTCGCGCAGATACGCAGTATTTT. Protein sequence: CASSQVGTRADTQYF.

V gene TRBV4-3 combines with J gene TRBJ2-7, with 8 nucleotides matching TRBD2. V was pared by 1 base and J by 6 bases, with 2 bases of the junction left unmatched. Germline CDR1 and CDR2: LGHNA and YSLEER. This CDR3 is 13 amino acids long. The CDR3 reads CASSQVGTSEQYF. DNA of the CDR3: TGCGCCAGCAGCCAAGTAGGGACTAGCGAGCAGTACTTC.

The genes are TRBV19 and TRBJ2-5, with TRBD1 identical over 10 bases. Germline CDR1 is LNHDA and CDR2 is SQIVND (reference sequence). V lost 6 bases to trimming and J lost 4 bases; unmatched junction nucleotides: 2. The CDR3 is made up of 13 amino acids. The CDR3 loop reads CASRGTGVETQYF. Written as DNA, the CDR3 is TGTGCCAGTAGAGGGACAGGGGTAGAGACCCAGTACTTC.

The genes are TRBV7-3 and TRBJ2-2; no reliable D call. There are 13 residues in the CDR3. The germline gives CDR1 SGHTA, CDR2 FQGTGA. Trimming shortened V by 3 bases and J by 8 bases, and 10 bases separated the two germline ends. CDR3 bases: TGTGCCAGCAGCTTCGGTAGTGATGGGGAGCTGTTTTTT. It yields the protein CASSFGSDGELFF.

This clone occurred a few times. This specimen includes other DNA sequences encoding the same CDR3. The chain couples TRBV29-1 to TRBJ2-7; 8 bases are a match to TRBD1. The CDR3 is made up of 13 amino acids. Germline-derived CDR1 and CDR2 are SQVTM and ANQGSEA. V shed 5 bases and J 4 bases; nucleotides not matched to a gene: 7. The CDR3 protein is CSVRQGASYEQYF. DNA of the CDR3: TGCAGCGTTCGGCAGGGGGCCTCATACGAGCAGTACTTC.

V usage is TRBV4-2 and J usage is TRBJ1-2, with a possible D match to TRBD1 (6 bases). The V gene lost 0 bases and the J gene lost 3 bases, with 11 bases spanning the gap. Germline values: CDR1 LGHNA, CDR2 YNFKEQ. The CDR3 is made up of 15 amino acids. The CDR3 reads CASSQEGGTDYGYTF. In DNA, the CDR3 is TGTGCCAGCAGCCAAGAAGGGGGAACAGACTATGGCTACACCTTC.

Worth noting for this clone: At one of its ends the junction is not consistent with the germline gene, which may arise from a read error. The gene calls are TRBV7-9 and TRBJ2-1, with 12 bases identical to TRBD2. The V gene's germline CDR1 is SEHNR and CDR2 FQNEAQ (reference sequence). This CDR3 is built from 15 residues. CDR3 loop: CASSLAGGTWNEQFF. DNA for the CDR3: TGTGCCAGCAGCCTAGCGGGAGGGACTTGGAATGAGCAGTTCTTC.

This chain connects TRBV3-1 (or the pseudogene TRBV3-2) to TRBJ2-5; the D is unclear. Trimming removed 1 base from V and 5 bases from J, with 8 bases in between. Germline-derived CDR1 and CDR2 are LGHDT and YNNKEL (reference sequence). The CDR3 sequence is 13 residues long. CDR3 coding DNA: TGTGCCAGCAGCCAAGCTTCCCGGGAGACCCAGTACTTC. Its protein is CASSQASRETQYF.

This chain links TRBV30 with TRBJ1-6; D gene ambiguous. This CDR3 comprises 13 residues. The V and J ends lost 0 bases and 14 bases respectively, with 14 bases between them. Germline lookup yields CDR1 GTSNPN and CDR2 SVGIG (reference sequence). This CDR3 reads CAWSVHLVVALHF. The DNA for the CDR3 is TGTGCCTGGAGTGTACATCTGGTTGTGGCCCTCCACTTT.